This T cell receptor beta chain is drawn from a study of regulatory T cells in long-lasting Graves disease (dated by TCRdb to about 2021). About the full investigation: Patients with newly diagnosed Graves' disease had been on antithyroid drugs for under 3 months. The study took place in China and was registered as a clinical trial. Persistent Graves' disease patients were compared with newly diagnosed Graves' disease patients by peripheral blood TCR sequencing and RNA sequencing. A total of some 35 samples underwent TCR sequencing: some 13 from persistent and 20 from newly diagnosed Graves' disease patients. General study outcomes and caveats: Persistent disease showed preferential use of TRBV28, TRBJ1-2 and TRBJ2-5, whereas newly diagnosed disease favored TRBV20-1 and TRBJ2-1. Peripheral blood alone was examined, since thyroid tissue, which constituted the primary lesion, could not be accessed. Sequencing and analysis were limited to the TCR beta chain. The authors noted that the small sample size was a limitation that may lower accuracy. Compared with newly diagnosed patients, persistent Graves' disease patients had lower TCR Shannon entropy and fewer highly expanded clones, which suggests clonal expansion. Patients with persistent disease shared more public clonotypes (roughly 2,900) than newly diagnosed patients did (around 930).

Based on the germline V gene (reference sequence), the CDR1 and CDR2 sequences are PRHDT and FYEKMQ. At the junction V is shortened by 2 bases and J by 10 bases, with 12 bases in between. The cysteine opens and the phenylalanine closes a CDR3 of 13 amino acids. Only the CDR3 DNA stays, 39 bases, in frame from base 1. Sample time point, as interpreted from the label and publication: newly diagnosed GD, antithyroid drugs for less than 3 months. For both TCR sequencing and RNA sequencing, RNA was extracted from PBMCs using TRIzol. The diagnosis of Graves' disease was made according to American Thyroid Association guidelines. Recruitment of patients was carried out at an endocrinology department in Xi'an, China. Each patient gave 7 to 9.5 milliliters of peripheral blood, collected in an EDTA anticoagulant tube. Ficoll Paque Plus density gradient separation was used to isolate PBMCs, and no further T cell sorting was performed. RNA quality was checked with an Agilent 2100 Bioanalyzer and agarose gel, and concentration with a NanoDrop 2000.

Libraries were built with multiplex PCR. Sequencing was performed on an Illumina HiSeq 4000. iRepertoire HTBI primers and Arm-PCR amplification of CDR3 regions were used to construct TCR beta libraries. Before sequencing, the PCR products went through gel purification. Concerning the study's data processing: Gene usage analysis of CDR3 amino acid clonotypes relied on the 55 to 80 TRBV and 14 TRBJ segments identified across samples. COPE and FqMerger were used to merge filtered high-quality paired reads into contigs. BLAST was used to align contigs to the IMGT TRBV, TRBD and TRBJ reference genes, and CDR3 was defined following IMGT. Highly expanded clones were defined as clonotypes with a frequency above 0.1%. Repertoire diversity was measured by Shannon entropy, and V-J evenness by the Gini coefficient. Clonotypes shared by more than one individual were considered public. The public reads were quality trimmed at Q25 with fastp and then assembled into clones with MiXCR by TCRdb, keeping productive beta chains. Merged by CDR3 protein, the rows form single entries marked with the most common genes and DNA. The V and J calls were determined by TCRdb, not by the authors. The sample includes hundreds of thousands of distinct CDR3 sequences, with 16% observed a single time. Jointly, the top ten make up 25% to 30% of the sample.

With respect to this clonotype: No antigen is known for it. Base quality data are lacking; no much larger clone is found one base away.

The sample also formed part of further work on T cells in Graves' hyperthyroidism and ophthalmopathy. That second report states: Graves' hyperthyroidism was defined as stable when no progression to ophthalmopathy occurred over 18 months of follow-up. The hyperthyroidism patients were between 18 and 65 years old and newly diagnosed, with a disease duration of less than 2 months. Any patient with an uncontrolled infection, another autoimmune disease, pregnancy or lactation was excluded. Diagnoses were established on the basis of clinical symptoms, serum thyroxine and TRAb, thyroid ultrasound, and orbital computed tomography. A first-round RT-PCR of the TCR CDR3 used the HTBI primer set with the Qiagen OneStep RT-PCR kit. Blood samples also contained most of the expanded thyroid clonotypes (frequency above 0.001), which suggests that blood repertoires may reflect thyroid immune responses. A model built on a 13 V-J signature distinguished ophthalmopathy from stable hyperthyroidism, reaching about 89% sensitivity and around 81% specificity in cross-validation and 80%/75% in testing. In validation, the model predicted progression to ophthalmopathy a median of about 6 months before onset, with around 70% sensitivity and about 72% specificity. A discovery cohort of about a hundred patients, approximately 45 with Graves' ophthalmopathy and about 60 with stable Graves' hyperthyroidism, was used to find distinguishing TCR V-J signatures. An independent validation cohort of 18 to 20 hyperthyroidism patients and 17 patients who later progressed to ophthalmopathy tested prospective prediction of ophthalmopathy. The 90 to 100 discovery patients were randomly divided into training and test sets at a 7:3 ratio. Thyroid tissue and blood T-cell repertoires from six Graves' hyperthyroidism patients were also compared in the study. After blood sampling, hyperthyroidism patients were treated with methimazole at a starting dose of 30 mg daily, and ophthalmopathy patients were treated with high-dose intravenous methylprednisolone. The libraries were constructed in a second round of multiplex PCR and then size-selected and purified. Libraries were sequenced paired-end with 100 bp reads on an Illumina HiSeq2000. Raw data were processed with SOAPnuke, discarding reads with adapters, uncalled bases, mean Phred below 15, or no exact constant-primer or identifier match. High-quality paired reads were merged using COPE v1.2.5, and each unique nucleotide sequence was defined as a clonotype. MiTCR v1.1 was used to align clonotypes to the IMGT TRBV, TRBD and TRBJ reference segments. Only V-J combinations with frequency above 0.0001, covering 98% to 99.2% of repertoires, were analysed. A TCS score was defined as the ratio between F50 (clonal expansion) and ExV (chaos), using BLOSUM62-based TCRdist between CDR3 peptides within each V-J. Welch's t-statistics and random forest reduced several hundred V-J features to 13, which were used in a naive Bayes classifier (R e1071). No statistical method was used to fix the sample size in advance, and group allocation was not hidden from the investigators. According to the paper, TCR Vbeta CDR3 sequencing was carried out on over 130 peripheral blood samples, which came from 40 to 45 ophthalmopathy, under 85 hyperthyroidism and around 17 progressor patients.

The sequence joins TRBV13 to TRBJ2-1, with the identity of the D gene unclear. This TCR was sampled from a man between 35 and 55 years old with Graves disease. Donor details come from another sample of the same person, matched by shared clones. This sample comprised peripheral blood mononuclear cells (PBMCs), obtained at new diagnosis, from a patient treated with antithyroid drugs. The bases read TGTGCCAGCAGCTTATTGGGGTCCTACGAGCAGTTCTTC. This translates into CASSLLGSYEQFF.